These 11 T cell receptor beta chains share one sample of origin, sequenced in a study of T cells after yellow fever vaccination. TCRdb re-derived calls from the 5' RACE reads in MiXCR, one entry per CDR3 protein. The sample has about 630,000 distinct CDR3 sequences, more than 9% seen once; the top ten hold more than 13%. The source was PBMCs, collected on the day of the yellow fever booster vaccination. Every receptor here comes from a man aged 25 to 40 who received the YFV17D yellow fever vaccine.

J is TRBJ2-6 and V is TRBV5-4; perhaps D is TRBD1 or TRBD2 (5 bases each). Trimming pared 3 bases from V and 17 bases from J, leaving 12 bases between. Germline values: CDR1 SGHNT, CDR2 YYREEE (reference sequence). This CDR3 contains 11 residues. The CDR3 nucleotides are TGTGCCAGCAGCTCCCCGGGACCAGTGACTTTC. Translated, it gives CASSSPGPVTF.

This clonotype was recorded at least ten times. J is TRBJ2-7 and V is TRBV7-2, with D hard to call. V was clipped by 4 bases and J by 0 bases, with 13 bases between them. The V gene's germline CDR1 is SGHTA and CDR2 FQGNSA. CDR3 size: 15 residues. The CDR3 here is CASSYGTVSSYEQYF. CDR3 coding DNA: TGTGCCAGCAGCTACGGAACAGTGAGCTCCTACGAGCAGTACTTC. Full variable domain (outside the CDR3, taken from reference TRBV7-2 and TRBJ2-7): GAGVSQSPSNKVTEKGKDVELRCDPISGHTALYWYRQSLGQGLEFLIYFQGNSAPDKSGLPSDRFSAERTGGSVSTLTIQRTQQEDSAVYLCASSYGTVSSYEQYFGPGTRLTVT.

The chain recombines TRBV7-2 with TRBJ2-1, with a tentative D call TRBD2 (6 bases). This CDR3 region has 14 residues. Deletions cut 0 bases from V and 8 bases from J, with 11 bases between. In germline, CDR1 is SGHTA, CDR2 FQGNSA. This CDR3 reads CASSLARLVDEQFF. The CDR3 DNA follows: TGTGCCAGCAGCTTAGCGAGACTAGTCGATGAGCAGTTCTTC.

This sequence joins TRBV29-1 and TRBJ2-3; D not resolved. Trimming cost V 4 bases and J 6 bases, with 20 bases left between them. Looked up from germline, CDR1 is SQVTM and CDR2 is ANQGSEA. The CDR3 runs 15 residues. The CDR3 protein is CSVVDRRNFADTQYF. DNA for the CDR3: TGCAGCGTTGTTGATCGGAGAAACTTTGCCGATACGCAGTATTTT.

The J gene is TRBJ2-1, the V gene TRBV29-1, with TRBD2 matching 11 bases. V lost 7 bases, J lost 10 bases, and 6 bases stayed unmatched. This CDR3 is built from 12 residues. Germline-derived CDR1 and CDR2 are SQVTM and ANQGSEA. For the CDR3, the DNA is TGCAGCGCCGGGACTAGCGGTTGGGAGCAGTTCTTC. This codes for CSAGTSGWEQFF.

This sequence joins TRBV10-3 and TRBJ2-5, with 8 bases matching TRBD2. This CDR3 comprises 13 residues. Germline V gene data show CDR1 as ENHRY and CDR2 as SYGVKD. V was clipped by 8 bases and J by 4 bases; unmatched bases: 6. CDR3 residues: CAIGRAGGETQYF. DNA for the CDR3: TGTGCCATCGGTCGGGCGGGGGGAGAGACCCAGTACTTC.

This sequence joins TRBV5-1 and TRBJ1-1; perhaps TRBD1 as D (5 bases). This CDR3 is 13 amino acids long. Trimming shortened V by 1 base and J by 6 bases, and 10 bases separated the two germline ends. Germline V gene sequence: CDR1 SGHRS, CDR2 YFSETQ. The CDR3 reads CASSLRGSAEAFF. The CDR3 DNA is TGCGCCAGCAGCTTGCGGGGGAGCGCTGAAGCTTTCTTT.

The rearrangement joins TRBV7-2 to TRBJ1-2; 7 nucleotides match TRBD1. Trimming cost V 5 bases and J 5 bases; bases outside gene matches: 8. The CDR3 length is 14 residues. CDR1 and CDR2 from the germline V gene are SGHTA and FQGNSA. The CDR3 protein is CASSPRQGGYGYTF. CDR3 DNA sequence: TGTGCCAGCAGCCCCCGACAGGGCGGTTATGGCTACACCTTC.

J is TRBJ2-5 and V is TRBV4-3; possibly TRBD1 for D (5 bases). Trimming stripped 0 bases from V and 5 bases from J, with 13 bases between. Per the germline V gene, CDR1 is LGHNA and CDR2 is YSLEER. There are 15 residues in the CDR3. The CDR3 region is CASSQDTDIQETQYF. The CDR3 nucleotides are TGCGCCAGCAGCCAAGATACGGACATCCAGGAGACCCAGTACTTC.

This chain uses TRBV20-1 with TRBJ1-6, with no clear D. Germline values: CDR1 DFQATT, CDR2 SNEGSKA (reference sequence). V lost 3 bases to trimming and J lost 6 bases, with 9 bases between them. The CDR3 sequence is 13 residues long. For the CDR3, the DNA is TGCAGTGCTAGTTCCCAATTTAATTCACCCCTCCACTTT. Its protein product is CSASSQFNSPLHF.

This clonotype was found a few times. Here the CDR3 reads CATSRDRGPGELFF. CDR3 DNA: TGTGCCACCAGCAGAGATCGTGGGCCCGGGGAGCTGTTTTTT. V usage is TRBV15 and J usage is TRBJ2-2; no clear D gene. Trimming cost V 0 bases and J 6 bases, with 8 bases left between them. The CDR3 is 14 residues long. Looked up from germline, CDR1 is LNHNV and CDR2 is YYDKDF (reference sequence).